Listed here are 3 T cell receptor beta chains from one sample, sequenced in a study of blood T cell repertoires in COVID-19. The assay was immunoSEQ multiplex PCR, and TCRdb's table has in-frame clones only and misses some. This table has around 300,000 clones, roughly 90% appearing once. The sequenced sample consisted of peripheral blood. The receptors come from a man aged 18-30 years with active or convalescent COVID-19.

The rearrangement uses TRBV6-4 and TRBJ1-6; D is undetermined. CDR1 is MRHNA and CDR2 is SNTAGT in the germline V gene. V was trimmed by 8 bases and J by 8 bases, leaving 10 bases between them. This CDR3 comprises 12 residues. This CDR3 reads CASLILDSPLHF. The DNA for the CDR3 is TGTGCCAGCTTGATCTTAGATTCACCCCTCCACTTT.

The chain is built from TRBV5-6 and TRBJ2-2; maybe TRBD1 (5 bases). Germline-derived CDR1 and CDR2 are SGHDT and YYEEEE. Trimming left V 7 bases short and J 2 bases short, with 6 bases between. This CDR3 is built from 12 residues. CDR3 sequence (DNA): TGTGCCAGCGGACAAAACACCGGGGAGCTGTTTTTT. Translation: CASGQNTGELFF.

The chain employs TRBV5-4 and TRBJ1-1; D unclear. The germline CDR1 and CDR2 sequences are SGHNT and YYREEE (reference sequence). The CDR3 consists of 13 residues. The V end lost 5 bases, the J end lost 1 base, and 9 bases lay between the germline ends. The DNA of the CDR3 is TGTGCCAGCAGACTTACAGAGAACACTGAAGCTTTCTTT. It specifies CASRLTENTEAFF.